This T cell receptor (beta chain) was profiled in a study of T cell responses to AZD1222 COVID-19 vaccine. The V segment lost 8 bases and the J segment 2 bases; nucleotides outside the gene matches: 8. The CDR3 contains 15 residues. CDR1 MNHEY and CDR2 SVGAGI come from the germline V gene. Using immunoSEQ multiplex PCR, the repertoire was profiled, and TCRdb retains in-frame clones only, with some absent. The table lists 140,000 or so clones, roughly 90% of them singletons. Some second doses came at about 4 weeks and others at about 12 weeks; these were pooled. Turning to this clone: Antigen: not known.

The study's findings and limits: Of spike-specific TCRs, nearly half reportedly target regions left unmutated in variants. With two AZD1222 doses given, Spike-specific TCR breadth and depth both rose.

This chain joins TRBV6-5 and TRBJ1-3; 8 bases match TRBD1. The receptor was derived from an adult who received the AZD1222 COVID-19 vaccine. Sequencing used peripheral blood, obtained 28 days after the second AZD1222 dose. The CDR3 protein is CASGKTGVAGNTIYF. In DNA form, the CDR3 reads TGTGCCAGCGGAAAGACAGGGGTTGCTGGAAACACCATATATTTT.